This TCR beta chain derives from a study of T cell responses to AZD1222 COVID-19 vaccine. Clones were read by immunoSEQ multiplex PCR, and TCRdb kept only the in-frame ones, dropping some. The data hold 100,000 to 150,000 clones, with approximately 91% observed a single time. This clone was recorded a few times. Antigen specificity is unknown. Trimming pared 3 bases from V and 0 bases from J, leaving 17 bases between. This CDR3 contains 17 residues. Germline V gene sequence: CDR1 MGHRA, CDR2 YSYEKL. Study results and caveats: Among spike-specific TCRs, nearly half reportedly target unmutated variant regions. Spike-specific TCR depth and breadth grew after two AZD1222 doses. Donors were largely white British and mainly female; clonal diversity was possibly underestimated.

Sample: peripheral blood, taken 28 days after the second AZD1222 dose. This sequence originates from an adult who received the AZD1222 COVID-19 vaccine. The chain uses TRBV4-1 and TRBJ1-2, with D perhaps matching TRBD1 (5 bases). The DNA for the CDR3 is TGCGCCAGCAGCCAGAGCTACCGGGACGTCGCTAACTATGGCTACACCTTC. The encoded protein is CASSQSYRDVANYGYTF.